This T cell receptor (beta chain) was profiled in a study of blood T cell repertoires in COVID-19. On the study more broadly: COVID-19 samples collected from the United States, Italy and Spain covered acute and convalescent phases. PBMCs, B-cell-depleted T cells, or T cells were the source of the cDNA or gDNA that made up the material.

Source study methods: Reference gene primers were amplified, and this amplification served to estimate nucleated cell counts. Profiling relied on immunoSEQ multiplex PCR, and the TCRdb table lists in-frame clones only, not all of them. The V and J calls and clone size come from that table; D and trimming were worked out from the DNA. The profile shows 150,000 or so clones, 84% of them singletons. The receptor was derived from a woman aged 60-70 years with acute or convalescent COVID-19. Sequenced: peripheral blood.

The CDR3 DNA reads as TGCGCCAGCACGGTGAGGACTAGCACAGATACGCAGTATTTT. Its protein is CASTVRTSTDTQYF. The chain couples TRBV5-1 to TRBJ2-3; D is possibly TRBD2 (5 bases). CDR1 is SGHRS, CDR2 YFSETQ, per germline. The CDR3 contains 14 residues. V was clipped by 6 bases and J by 0 bases, with 11 bases between them.